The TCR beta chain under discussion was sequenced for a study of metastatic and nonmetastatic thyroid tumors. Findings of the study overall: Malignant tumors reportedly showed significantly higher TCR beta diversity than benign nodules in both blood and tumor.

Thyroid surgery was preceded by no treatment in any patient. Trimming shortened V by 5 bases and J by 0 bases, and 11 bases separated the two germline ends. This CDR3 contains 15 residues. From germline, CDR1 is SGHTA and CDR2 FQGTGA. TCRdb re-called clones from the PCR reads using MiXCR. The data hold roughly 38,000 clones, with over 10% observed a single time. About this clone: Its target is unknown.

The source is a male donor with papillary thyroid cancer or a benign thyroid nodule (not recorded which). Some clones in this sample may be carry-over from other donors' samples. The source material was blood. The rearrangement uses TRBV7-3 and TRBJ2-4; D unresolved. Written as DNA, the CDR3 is TGTGCCAGCAGCACGAAACACAAAGCCAAAAACATTCAGTACTTC. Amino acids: CASSTKHKAKNIQYF. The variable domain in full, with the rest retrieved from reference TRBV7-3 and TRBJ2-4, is GAGVSQTPSNKVTEKGKYVELRCDPISGHTALYWYRQSLGQGPEFLIYFQGTGAADDSGLPNDRFFAVRPEGSVSTLKIQRTERGDSAVYLCASSTKHKAKNIQYFGAGTRLSVL.